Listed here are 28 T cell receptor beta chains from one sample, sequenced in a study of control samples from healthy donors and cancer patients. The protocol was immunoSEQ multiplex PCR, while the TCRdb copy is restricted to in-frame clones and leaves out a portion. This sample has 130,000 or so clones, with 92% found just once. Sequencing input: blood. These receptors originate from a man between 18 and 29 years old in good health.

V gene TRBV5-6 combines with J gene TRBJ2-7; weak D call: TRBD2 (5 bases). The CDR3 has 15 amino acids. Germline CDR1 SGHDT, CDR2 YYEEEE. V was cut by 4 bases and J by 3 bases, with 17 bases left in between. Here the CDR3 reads CASSGSGRYGYEQYF. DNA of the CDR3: TGTGCCAGCAGCGGAAGCGGCCGCTACGGCTACGAGCAGTACTTC.

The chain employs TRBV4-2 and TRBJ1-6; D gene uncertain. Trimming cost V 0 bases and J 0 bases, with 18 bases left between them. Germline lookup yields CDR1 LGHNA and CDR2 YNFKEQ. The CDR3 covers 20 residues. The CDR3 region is CASSQDYGRRPSSYNSPLHF. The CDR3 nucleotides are TGTGCCAGCAGCCAAGATTATGGGAGAAGGCCCAGCTCCTATAATTCACCCCTCCACTTT.

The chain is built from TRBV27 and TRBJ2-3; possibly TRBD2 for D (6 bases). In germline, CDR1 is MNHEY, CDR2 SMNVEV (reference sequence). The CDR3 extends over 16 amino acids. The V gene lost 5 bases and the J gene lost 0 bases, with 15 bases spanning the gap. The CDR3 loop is CASSPMIAESTDTQYF. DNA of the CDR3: TGTGCCAGCAGTCCAATGATAGCGGAAAGCACAGATACGCAGTATTTT.

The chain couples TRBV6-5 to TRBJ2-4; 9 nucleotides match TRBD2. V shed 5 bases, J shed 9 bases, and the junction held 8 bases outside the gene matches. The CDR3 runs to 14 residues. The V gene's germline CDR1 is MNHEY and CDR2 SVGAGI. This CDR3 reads CASSPYSGGGIQYF. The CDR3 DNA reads TGTGCCAGCAGTCCCTATAGCGGGGGAGGCATTCAGTACTTC.

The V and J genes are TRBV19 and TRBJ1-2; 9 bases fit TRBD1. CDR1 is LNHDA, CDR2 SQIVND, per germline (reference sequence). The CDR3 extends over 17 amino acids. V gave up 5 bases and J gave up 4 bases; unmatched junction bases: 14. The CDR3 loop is CASSRDTGGAGGYGYTF. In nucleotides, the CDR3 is TGTGCCAGTAGTCGGGATACAGGGGGCGCTGGGGGCTATGGCTACACCTTC.

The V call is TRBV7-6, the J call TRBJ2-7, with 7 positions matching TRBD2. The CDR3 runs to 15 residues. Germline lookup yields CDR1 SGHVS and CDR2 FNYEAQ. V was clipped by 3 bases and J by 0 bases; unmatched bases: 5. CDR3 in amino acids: CASSFERGDSYEQYF. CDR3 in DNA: TGTGCCAGCAGCTTTGAACGGGGGGACTCCTACGAGCAGTACTTC.

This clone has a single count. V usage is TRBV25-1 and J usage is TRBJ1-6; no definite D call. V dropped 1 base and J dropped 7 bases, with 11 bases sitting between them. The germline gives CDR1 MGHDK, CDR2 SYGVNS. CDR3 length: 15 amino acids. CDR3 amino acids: CASSEWLGQNSPLHF. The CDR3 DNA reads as TGTGCCAGCAGTGAATGGTTAGGGCAAAATTCACCCCTCCACTTT.

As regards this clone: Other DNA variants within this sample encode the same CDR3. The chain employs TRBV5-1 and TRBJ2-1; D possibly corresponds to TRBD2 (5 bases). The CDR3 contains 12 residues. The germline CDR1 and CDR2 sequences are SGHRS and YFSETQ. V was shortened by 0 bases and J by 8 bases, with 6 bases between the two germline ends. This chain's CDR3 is CASSLAGDEQFF. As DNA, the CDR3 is TGCGCCAGCAGCTTGGCCGGGGATGAGCAGTTCTTC.

DNA of the CDR3: TGTGCCAGTAGTATAGATCGGCCGAACACTGAAGCTTTCTTT. The encoded protein is CASSIDRPNTEAFF. This chain uses TRBV19 with TRBJ1-1, with no clear D. Per germline, CDR1 LNHDA and CDR2 SQIVND (reference sequence). Trimming cost V 0 bases and J 1 base, with 6 bases left between them. This CDR3 region has 14 residues.

CDR3 sequence (DNA): TGTGCTAGTGGTTTTGGCGGGGGAGCTACAGATACGCAGTATTTT. Translating it yields CASGFGGGATDTQYF. The chain couples TRBV12-5 to TRBJ2-3; 7 nucleotides line up with TRBD2. There are 15 residues in the CDR3. V lost 3 bases, J lost 3 bases, and 6 bases stayed unmatched. Germline values: CDR1 LGHNT, CDR2 FRNRAP.

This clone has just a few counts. The CDR3 is CASSLTGTLNTEAFF. The CDR3 DNA reads as TGTGCCAGCAGCTTGACCGGGACATTGAACACTGAAGCTTTCTTT. The rearrangement uses TRBV7-2 and TRBJ1-1, with a possible D match to TRBD1 (6 bases). CDR1 and CDR2 from the germline V gene are SGHTA and FQGNSA. V was cut by 3 bases and J by 0 bases, with 11 bases left in between. This CDR3 region has 15 residues.

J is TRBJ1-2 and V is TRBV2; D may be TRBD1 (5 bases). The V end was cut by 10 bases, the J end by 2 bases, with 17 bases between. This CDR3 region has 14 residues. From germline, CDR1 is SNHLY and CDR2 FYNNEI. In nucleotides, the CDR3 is TGTGCCATCACTAGAGGGCGGGGGAACTATGGCTACACCTTC. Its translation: CAITRGRGNYGYTF. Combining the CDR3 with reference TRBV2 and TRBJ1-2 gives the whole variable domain EPEVTQTPSHQVTQMGQEVILRCVPISNHLYFYWYRQILGQKVEFLVSFYNNEISEKSEIFDDQFSVERPDGSNFTLKIRSTKLEDSAMYFCAITRGRGNYGYTFGSGTRLTVV.

This chain's CDR3 is CASSVSFRRGGSYEQYF. The CDR3 DNA follows: TGTGCCAGCAGTGTCTCTTTCCGTCGGGGGGGATCGTACGAGCAGTACTTC. The chain links TRBV6-1 to TRBJ2-7, with 8 bases matching TRBD2. The CDR3 length is 17 residues. Looked up from germline, CDR1 is MNHNS and CDR2 is SASEGT. J was trimmed by 4 bases and V by 4 bases; bases with no gene match: 15.

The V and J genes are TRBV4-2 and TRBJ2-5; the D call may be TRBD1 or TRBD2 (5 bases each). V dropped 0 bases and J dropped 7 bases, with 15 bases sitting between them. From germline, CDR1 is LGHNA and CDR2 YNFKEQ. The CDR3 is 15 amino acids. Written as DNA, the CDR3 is TGTGCCAGCAGCCAAGACCGGGACCCCAGCCGGACCCAGTACTTC. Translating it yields CASSQDRDPSRTQYF.

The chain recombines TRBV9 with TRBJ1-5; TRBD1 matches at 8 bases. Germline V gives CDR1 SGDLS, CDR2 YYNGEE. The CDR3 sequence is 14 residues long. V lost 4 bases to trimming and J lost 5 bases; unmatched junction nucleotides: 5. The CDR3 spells CASSPGTGHQPQHF. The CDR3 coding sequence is TGTGCCAGCAGCCCCGGGACAGGACATCAGCCCCAGCATTTT.

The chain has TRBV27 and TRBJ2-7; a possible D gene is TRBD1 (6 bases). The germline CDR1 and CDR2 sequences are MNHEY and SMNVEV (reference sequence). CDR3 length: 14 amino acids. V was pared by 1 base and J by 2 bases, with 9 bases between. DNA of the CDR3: TGTGCCAGCAGTTTATTGGGGGCGGCCTACGAGCAGTACTTC. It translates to CASSLLGAAYEQYF.

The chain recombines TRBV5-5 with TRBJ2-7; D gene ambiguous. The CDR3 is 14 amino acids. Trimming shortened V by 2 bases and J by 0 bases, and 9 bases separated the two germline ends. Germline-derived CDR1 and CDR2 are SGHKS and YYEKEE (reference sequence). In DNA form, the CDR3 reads TGTGCCAGCAGCTTAGTAGGGCCCTCCTACGAGCAGTACTTC. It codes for CASSLVGPSYEQYF.

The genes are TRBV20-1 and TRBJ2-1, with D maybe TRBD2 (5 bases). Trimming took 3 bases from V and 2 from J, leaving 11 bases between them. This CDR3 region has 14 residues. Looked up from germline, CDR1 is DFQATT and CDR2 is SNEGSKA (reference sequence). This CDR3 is CSASSSGPYNEQFF. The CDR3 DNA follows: TGCAGTGCTAGTTCCAGCGGCCCCTACAATGAGCAGTTCTTC.

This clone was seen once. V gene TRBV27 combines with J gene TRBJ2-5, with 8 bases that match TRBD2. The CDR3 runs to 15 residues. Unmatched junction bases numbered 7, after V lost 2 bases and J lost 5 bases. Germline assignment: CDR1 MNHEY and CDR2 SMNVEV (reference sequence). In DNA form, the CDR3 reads TGTGCCAGCAGTTTAAACCGGGGGGGTGGCGAGACCCAGTACTTC. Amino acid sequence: CASSLNRGGGETQYF.

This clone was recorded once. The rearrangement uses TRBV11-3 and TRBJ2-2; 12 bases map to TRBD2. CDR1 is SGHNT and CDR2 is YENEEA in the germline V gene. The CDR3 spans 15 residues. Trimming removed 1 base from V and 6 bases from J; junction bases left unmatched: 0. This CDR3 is CASSLGLAGAGELFF. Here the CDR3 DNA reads TGTGCCAGCAGCTTAGGACTAGCGGGGGCCGGGGAGCTGTTTTTT.

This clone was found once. The chain's CDR3 is CASSQVLAGGPVEETQYF. CDR3 sequence (DNA): TGTGCCAGCAGCCAAGTTCTAGCGGGGGGGCCCGTAGAAGAGACCCAGTACTTC. The chain uses TRBV3-1 (or the pseudogene TRBV3-2) and TRBJ2-5, with TRBD2 identical over 12 bases. Germline assignment: CDR1 LGHDT and CDR2 YNNKEL (reference sequence). The CDR3 has 18 amino acids. The V segment lost 1 base and the J segment 3 bases; nucleotides outside the gene matches: 9.

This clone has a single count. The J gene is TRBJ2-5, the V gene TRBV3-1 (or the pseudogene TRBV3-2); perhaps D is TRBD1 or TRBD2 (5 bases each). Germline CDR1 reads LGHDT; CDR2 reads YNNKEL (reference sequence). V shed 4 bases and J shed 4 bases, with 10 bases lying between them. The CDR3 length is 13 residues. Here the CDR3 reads CASSPRGTETQYF. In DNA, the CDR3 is TGTGCCAGCAGCCCCCGAGGGACAGAGACCCAGTACTTC.

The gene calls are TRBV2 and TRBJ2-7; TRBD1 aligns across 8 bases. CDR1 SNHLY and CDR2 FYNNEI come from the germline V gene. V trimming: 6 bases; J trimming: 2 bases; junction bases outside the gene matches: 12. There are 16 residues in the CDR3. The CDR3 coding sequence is TGTGCCAGCAGCCAAGACAGGGGAGGTGGGACCTACGAGCAGTACTTC. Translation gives CASSQDRGGGTYEQYF.

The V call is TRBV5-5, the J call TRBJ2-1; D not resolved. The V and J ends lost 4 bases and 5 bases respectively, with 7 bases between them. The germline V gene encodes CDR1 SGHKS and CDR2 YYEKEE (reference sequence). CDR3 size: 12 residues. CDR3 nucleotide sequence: TGTGCCAGCAGCCAAAACGACAATGAGCAGTTCTTC. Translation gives CASSQNDNEQFF.

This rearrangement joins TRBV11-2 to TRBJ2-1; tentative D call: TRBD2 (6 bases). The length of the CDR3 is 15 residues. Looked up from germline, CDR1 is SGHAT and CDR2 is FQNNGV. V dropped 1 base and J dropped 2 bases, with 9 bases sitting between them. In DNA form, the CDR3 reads TGTGCCAGCAGCTTAGCGGGAGATCCCTACAATGAGCAGTTCTTC. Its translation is CASSLAGDPYNEQFF.

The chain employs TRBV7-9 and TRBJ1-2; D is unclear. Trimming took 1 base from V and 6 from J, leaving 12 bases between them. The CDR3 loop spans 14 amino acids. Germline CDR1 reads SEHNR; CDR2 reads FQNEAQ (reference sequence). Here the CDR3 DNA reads TGTGCCAGCAGCTTAGTGGGAGGCGGGGATGGCTACACCTTC. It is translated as CASSLVGGGDGYTF.

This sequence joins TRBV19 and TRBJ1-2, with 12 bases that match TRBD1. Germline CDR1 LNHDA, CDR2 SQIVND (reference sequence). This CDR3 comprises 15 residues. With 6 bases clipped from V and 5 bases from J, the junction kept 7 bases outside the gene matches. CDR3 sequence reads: CASRLGQGAVYGYTF. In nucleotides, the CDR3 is TGTGCCAGTAGGCTGGGACAGGGGGCAGTTTATGGCTACACCTTC.

CDR3: CASMEVTEAFF. DNA of the CDR3: TGTGCCAGCATGGAGGTCACTGAAGCTTTCTTT. The chain joins TRBV2 to TRBJ1-1, with D unresolved. The CDR3 is made up of 11 amino acids. The germline V gene encodes CDR1 SNHLY and CDR2 FYNNEI. With 7 bases removed from V and 4 bases from J, the gap between germline ends came to 7 bases.